Only a few counts were recorded for the clone carrying this T cell receptor beta chain. What it binds is not known. This CDR3 region has 15 residues. With 5 bases clipped from V and 7 bases from J, the junction kept 8 bases outside the gene matches. From germline, CDR1 is LNHDA and CDR2 SQIVND (reference sequence). A multiplex PCR was run with 60 Vbeta primers and 13 Jbeta primers. Profiled with immunoSEQ multiplex PCR; TCRdb holds only in-frame clones, not every one. The table shows about 110,000 clones, with about 68% occurring only once. The data derive from a study of cytomegalovirus exposure and HLA in healthy donors. Broader study findings: Based on reports, TCR beta sequences accurately predicted HLA-A and HLA-B alleles for most subjects.

This TCR was sampled from a woman between 40 and 50 years old in good health and CMV-seropositive. The sequenced material came from PBMCs. The V gene is TRBV19, the J gene TRBJ1-2, with 12 positions matching TRBD1. The CDR3 DNA reads TGTGCCAGTAGTGTTCGGGGACAGGGGGCTGGTGGCTACACCTTC. This translates into CASSVRGQGAGGYTF. The full variable domain, rest sourced from reference TRBV19 and TRBJ1-2, is DGGITQSPKYLFRKEGQNVTLSCEQNLNHDAMYWYRQDPGQGLRLIYYSQIVNDFQKGDIAEGYSVSREKKESFPLTVTSAQKNPTAFYLCASSVRGQGAGGYTFGSGTRLTVV.